What follows describes a single TCR beta chain. What it binds is not known. This record comes from a study of cytotoxic CD8 clonotypes in ibrutinib-treated CLL. Study in general: When averaged across all of the samples, the counts came to 255,043 productive templates and about 90,000 productive rearrangements. General study points: Clonality was higher at baseline than in age-matched healthy donors and tracked circulating CD8+ T-cell counts.

Method: immunoSEQ multiplex PCR; TCRdb's copy keeps in-frame clones and lacks some. The sample carries about 310,000 clones, about 77% recorded once. The starting material was PBMCs, obtained before ibrutinib treatment. The sequence derives from a human donor with chronic lymphocytic leukemia.

The CDR3: CSARPGLGSNEQFF. DNA of the CDR3: TGCAGCGCTCGGCCGGGACTAGGCAGCAATGAGCAGTTCTTC. The chain carries TRBV29-1 and TRBJ2-1, with 8 bases that match TRBD2. The V segment lost 7 bases and the J segment 6 bases; nucleotides outside the gene matches: 11. Germline V gene lookup returns CDR1 SQVTM and CDR2 ANQGSEA. This CDR3 has 14 amino acids.